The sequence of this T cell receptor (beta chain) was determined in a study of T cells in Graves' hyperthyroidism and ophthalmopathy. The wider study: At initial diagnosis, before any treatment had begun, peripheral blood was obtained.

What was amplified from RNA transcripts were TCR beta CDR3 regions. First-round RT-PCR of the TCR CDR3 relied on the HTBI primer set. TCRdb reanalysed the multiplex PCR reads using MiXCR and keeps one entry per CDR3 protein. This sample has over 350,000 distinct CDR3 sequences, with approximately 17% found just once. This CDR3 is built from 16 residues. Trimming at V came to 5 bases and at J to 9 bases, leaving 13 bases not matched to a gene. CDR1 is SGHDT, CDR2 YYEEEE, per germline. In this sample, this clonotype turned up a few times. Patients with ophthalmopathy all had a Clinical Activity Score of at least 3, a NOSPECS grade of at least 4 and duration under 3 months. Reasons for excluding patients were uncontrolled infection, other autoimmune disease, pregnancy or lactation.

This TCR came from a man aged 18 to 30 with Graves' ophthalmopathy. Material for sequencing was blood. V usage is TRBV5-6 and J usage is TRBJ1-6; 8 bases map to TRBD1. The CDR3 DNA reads TGTGCCAGCAGATACTCTGGACAGGGTGGGGGTTCACCCCTCCACTTT. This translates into CASRYSGQGGGSPLHF.